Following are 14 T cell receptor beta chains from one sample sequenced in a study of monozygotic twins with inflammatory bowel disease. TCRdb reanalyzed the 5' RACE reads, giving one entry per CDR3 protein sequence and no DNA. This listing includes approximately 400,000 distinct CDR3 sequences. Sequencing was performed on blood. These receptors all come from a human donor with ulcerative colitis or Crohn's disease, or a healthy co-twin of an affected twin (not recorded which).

The CDR3 region is CAISEAGYTDTQYF. This chain joins TRBV10-3 and TRBJ2-3. There are 14 residues in the CDR3. Germline loops: CDR1 ENHRY, CDR2 SYGVKD.

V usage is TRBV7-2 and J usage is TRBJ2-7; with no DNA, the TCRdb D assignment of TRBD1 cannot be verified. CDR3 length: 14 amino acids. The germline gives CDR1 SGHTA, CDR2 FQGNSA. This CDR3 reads CASSQTGDSYEQYF.

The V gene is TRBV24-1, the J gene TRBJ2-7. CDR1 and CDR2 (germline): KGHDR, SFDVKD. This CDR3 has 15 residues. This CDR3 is CATSDGQTSSYEQYF.

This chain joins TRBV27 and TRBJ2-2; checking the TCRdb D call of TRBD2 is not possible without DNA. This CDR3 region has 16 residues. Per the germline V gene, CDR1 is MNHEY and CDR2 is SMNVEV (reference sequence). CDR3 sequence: CASRTGTTSNTGELFF.

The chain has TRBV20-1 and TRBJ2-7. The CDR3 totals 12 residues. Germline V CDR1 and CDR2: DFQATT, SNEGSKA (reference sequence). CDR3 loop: CSASKSSYEQYF.

The CDR3: CASSYFRNTEAFF. The chain couples TRBV6-5 to TRBJ1-1. Germline CDR1 is MNHEY and CDR2 is SVGAGI. This CDR3 comprises 13 residues.

The CDR3: CASSSPSERTQYF. The chain has TRBV7-2 and TRBJ2-3; TCRdb reports TRBD1, a call that lacks DNA to check it against. Per germline, CDR1 SGHTA and CDR2 FQGNSA. The CDR3 is made up of 13 amino acids.

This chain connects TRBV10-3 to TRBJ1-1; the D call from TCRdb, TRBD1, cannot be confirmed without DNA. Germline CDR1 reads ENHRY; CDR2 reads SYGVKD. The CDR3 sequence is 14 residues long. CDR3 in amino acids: CAISESGGRVLAFF.

This chain's CDR3 is CASSLDRGQGYNEQFF. This chain connects TRBV11-1 to TRBJ2-1; the TCRdb D gene call, TRBD1, has no DNA to confirm it. Germline V CDR1 and CDR2: SGHAT, FQDESV (reference sequence). CDR3 length: 16 residues.

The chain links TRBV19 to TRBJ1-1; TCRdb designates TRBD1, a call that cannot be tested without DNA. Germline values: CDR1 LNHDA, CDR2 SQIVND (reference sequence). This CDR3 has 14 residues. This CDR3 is CASSTQGSNTEAFF.

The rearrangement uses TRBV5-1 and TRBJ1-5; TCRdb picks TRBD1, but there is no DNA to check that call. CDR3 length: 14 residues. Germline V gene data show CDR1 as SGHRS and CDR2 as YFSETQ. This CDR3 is CASSFEGGGQPQHF.

The CDR3 region is CASSFSLGSNQPQHF. The rearrangement joins TRBV7-8 to TRBJ1-5; there is no DNA to check the TCRdb D call of TRBD1. The CDR3 is 15 residues long. Germline CDR1 reads SGHVS; CDR2 reads FQNEAQ.

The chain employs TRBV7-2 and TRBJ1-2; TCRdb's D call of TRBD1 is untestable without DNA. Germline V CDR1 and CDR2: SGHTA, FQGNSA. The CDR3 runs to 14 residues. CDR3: CASSANRGGYGYTF.

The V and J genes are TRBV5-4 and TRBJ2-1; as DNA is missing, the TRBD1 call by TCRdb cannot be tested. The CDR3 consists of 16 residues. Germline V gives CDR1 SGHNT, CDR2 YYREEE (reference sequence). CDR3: CASSLTLTGMYNEQFF.